This T cell receptor beta chain was profiled in a study of cytomegalovirus exposure and HLA in healthy donors. Worth noting for this clone: The target antigen is unknown.

The CDR3 covers 14 residues. The V and J ends lost 7 bases and 5 bases respectively, with 20 bases between them. Looked up from germline, CDR1 is GTSNPN and CDR2 is SVGIG (reference sequence). The PCR used 60 Vbeta and 13 Jbeta primers. Sequenced by immunoSEQ multiplex PCR; TCRdb stores in-frame clones only, minus some. The data contain some 99,000 clones, 55% to 75% of them singletons. Study findings and constraints: It was reported in a later analysis that an Asian-associated ancestry cluster showed fewer N-insertions than the roughly 670-donor mean.

The V gene is TRBV30, the J gene TRBJ1-2; tentatively, D is TRBD1 (6 bases). Sequencing was performed on PBMCs. This sequence was found in an older woman in good health and CMV-seropositive. CDR3 sequence reads: CASRGGRDYYGYTF. In DNA, the CDR3 is TGTGCCTCTCGGGGGGGGCGAGACTATTATGGCTACACCTTC.